Included here is one T cell receptor (beta chain) sequence, with context. What it binds is unknown. The source of the sample is a study of cytomegalovirus exposure and HLA in healthy donors. Findings of the study overall: Sequencing depth roughly uniform across donors was assumed in presence/absence analyses.

Germline V gene sequence: CDR1 MNHNS, CDR2 SASEGT. With 7 bases removed from V and 7 bases from J, the gap between germline ends came to 16 bases. The CDR3 spans 13 residues. PCR primers comprised 60 Vbeta and 13 Jbeta primers. Under the authors' procedure: A follow-up analysis tallied about 88 million unique TCR beta chains, roughly 11 million shared. TCRdb's table, derived via immunoSEQ multiplex PCR, lists solely in-frame clones and lacks some. V and J calls and clone size follow that table, whereas D and trimming were derived from the DNA. In the table there are some 96,000 clones, 64% of which are singletons.

The clonotype was recovered from a man between 60 and 75 years old in good health and CMV-seronegative. The specimen sequenced was PBMCs. The chain joins TRBV6-1 to TRBJ1-2, with D unresolved. CDR3 in DNA: TGTGCCAGCAACCCCACGGGATCCCTTGGCTACACCTTC. It yields the protein CASNPTGSLGYTF.